The 29 T cell receptor beta chains listed next were all sequenced from one sample in a study of technical replicates of blood from a few donors. Measured with immunoSEQ multiplex PCR; TCRdb has only the in-frame clones, and not every one. The table lists over 90,000 clones, about 95% of them singletons, with around 0.21% in the top ten. Sequencing was performed on T cells isolated from PBMCs. These receptors came from a human donor in good health.

To note about this clone: Germline and junction disagree at one end, which may indicate a read error. The chain carries TRBV5-4 and TRBJ2-7, with 7 positions matching TRBD1. Germline assignment: CDR1 SGHNT and CDR2 YYREEE (reference sequence). The CDR3 has 11 amino acids. The chain's CDR3 is CASSSWDSYDF. The CDR3 coding sequence is TGTGCCAGCAGCTCCTGGGACAGCTACGATTTC.

The chain joins TRBV5-1 to TRBJ1-1, with 9 bases that match TRBD1. CDR3 length: 12 residues. CDR1 SGHRS and CDR2 YFSETQ come from the germline V gene. V gave up 0 bases and J gave up 10 bases; unmatched junction bases: 1. CDR3 in DNA: TGCGCCAGCAGCTTGGACAGGGGGCGAGCTTTCTTT. This gives the protein CASSLDRGRAFF. Variable domain in full (rest from reference TRBV5-1 and TRBJ1-1): KAGVTQTPRYLIKTRGQQVTLSCSPISGHRSVSWYQQTPGQGLQFLFEYFSETQRNKGNFPGRFSGRQFSNSRSEMNVSTLELGDSALYLCASSLDRGRAFFGQGTRLTVV.

This clone has a single count. The chain employs TRBV25-1 and TRBJ2-7; D may be TRBD2 (6 bases). The CDR3 runs 16 residues. In germline, CDR1 is MGHDK, CDR2 SYGVNS. The germline V and J ends were trimmed by 4 bases and 4 bases, with 20 bases remaining between them. CDR3 in DNA: TGTGCCAGCAGTGGACCCAGGGTCCCGGGGGTGTACGAGCAGTACTTC. It codes for CASSGPRVPGVYEQYF.

The chain uses TRBV4-1 and TRBJ2-1, with TRBD2 matching 16 bases. From germline, CDR1 is MGHRA and CDR2 YSYEKL. This CDR3 comprises 21 residues. Trimming at V came to 0 bases and at J to 0 bases, leaving 8 bases not matched to a gene. The CDR3 sequence: CASSQEGSGLAGGSSYNEQFF. The CDR3, as DNA: TGCGCCAGCAGCCAAGAAGGGTCGGGACTAGCGGGAGGGAGCTCCTACAATGAGCAGTTCTTC.

This chain joins TRBV6-1 and TRBJ2-3; D is possibly TRBD1 (7 bases). From germline, CDR1 is MNHNS and CDR2 SASEGT. The CDR3 has 17 residues. Trimming cost V 0 bases and J 4 bases, with 17 bases left between them. This CDR3 is CASSEAFYPGGPDTQYF. Written as DNA, the CDR3 is TGTGCCAGCAGTGAAGCGTTTTATCCAGGGGGGCCAGATACGCAGTATTTT.

The chain has TRBV5-6 and TRBJ2-7; 7 bases line up with TRBD2. Per the germline V gene, CDR1 is SGHDT and CDR2 is YYEEEE. The V gene end was trimmed by 4 bases and the J gene end by 5 bases; junction bases not matched to a gene: 18. This CDR3 is 17 amino acids long. The DNA of the CDR3 is TGTGCCAGCAGCCCGTGGAGAGCGGGACGCGGCGCCGACGAGCAGTACTTC. As protein: CASSPWRAGRGADEQYF. Complete variable domain (other parts from reference TRBV5-6 and TRBJ2-7): DAGVTQSPTHLIKTRGQQVTLRCSPKSGHDTVSWYQQALGQGPQFIFQYYEEEERQRGNFPDRFSGHQFPNYSSELNVNALLLGDSALYLCASSPWRAGRGADEQYFGPGTRLTVT.

There are a few counts of this clone. The junction departs from germline at one end; a sequencing error may be responsible. The gene calls are TRBV28 and TRBJ1-1; TRBD1 is a possible D gene (6 bases). This CDR3 region has 12 residues. Germline V CDR1 and CDR2: MDHEN, SYDVKM. CDR3 sequence reads: CASSLNLIGTIF. The CDR3 coding sequence is TGTGCCAGCAGTTTGAATCTGATCGGGACAATCTTT.

The chain carries TRBV13 and TRBJ1-5; D is perhaps TRBD1 (5 bases). Trimming left V 6 bases short and J 4 bases short, with 16 bases between. Germline CDR1 reads PRHDT; CDR2 reads FYEKMQ (reference sequence). This CDR3 region has 15 residues. The chain's CDR3 is CASRRRGELNQPQHF. The DNA of the CDR3 is TGTGCCAGCAGGCGCCGGGGGGAGTTAAATCAGCCCCAGCATTTT.

V usage is TRBV5-1 and J usage is TRBJ2-3; D gene uncertain. The CDR3 covers 14 residues. Germline V CDR1 and CDR2: SGHRS, YFSETQ. The ends were cut back, 3 bases at V and 4 bases at J, with 12 bases in the middle. The CDR3 DNA is TGCGCCAGCAGCTACCACCGTAGCCCAGATACGCAGTATTTT. Amino acid sequence: CASSYHRSPDTQYF.

The chain links TRBV5-1 to TRBJ1-2; D not resolved. Per the germline V gene, CDR1 is SGHRS and CDR2 is YFSETQ. The CDR3 is 12 amino acids. Trimming stripped 4 bases from V and 6 bases from J, with 10 bases between. Here the CDR3 DNA reads TGCGCCAGCAGCGGAGATTTTAATGGCTACACCTTC. Translation: CASSGDFNGYTF.

The CDR3 loop is CASSERPSAAADTQYF. As DNA, the CDR3 is TGTGCCAGCAGTGAAAGGCCTAGCGCGGCGGCAGATACGCAGTATTTT. V gene TRBV6-1 combines with J gene TRBJ2-3, with D perhaps matching TRBD2 (6 bases). V was cut by 2 bases and J by 4 bases, with 16 bases left in between. The CDR3 totals 16 residues. Per germline, CDR1 MNHNS and CDR2 SASEGT.

The chain links TRBV7-9 to TRBJ2-1, with 8 bases lining up with TRBD1. Unmatched junction bases numbered 9, after V lost 5 bases and J lost 3 bases. This CDR3 comprises 16 residues. From germline, CDR1 is SEHNR and CDR2 FQNEAQ (reference sequence). The CDR3: CASSTWTGRVYNEQFF. The CDR3 bases are TGTGCCAGCAGCACTTGGACAGGGCGAGTCTACAATGAGCAGTTCTTC.

The CDR3, as DNA: TGTGCCAGCAGTCCGACGGAGTCTTGGCCCCAGCATTTT. Protein: CASSPTESWPQHF. The V call is TRBV6-5, the J call TRBJ1-5, with D hard to call. V lost 5 bases to trimming and J lost 9 bases, with 14 bases between them. Germline CDR1 and CDR2: MNHEY and SVGAGI. The CDR3 sequence is 13 residues long.

The chain links TRBV19 to TRBJ1-6; D is possibly TRBD1 (5 bases). Trimming left V 8 bases short and J 7 bases short, with 18 bases between. This CDR3 has 15 residues. In germline, CDR1 is LNHDA, CDR2 SQIVND (reference sequence). The CDR3 reads CASDLGGYGNSPLHF. The CDR3 nucleotides read TGTGCCAGTGACCTGGGGGGGTACGGCAATTCACCCCTCCACTTT.

The gene calls are TRBV27 and TRBJ2-2; unclear D gene. From germline, CDR1 is MNHEY and CDR2 SMNVEV (reference sequence). Trimming stripped 7 bases from V and 3 bases from J, with 6 bases between. CDR3 size: 12 residues. The CDR3 region has the DNA TGTGCCAGCATTGGGCACACCGGGGAGCTGTTTTTT. Protein product: CASIGHTGELFF.

The chain joins TRBV7-3 to TRBJ2-1; possibly TRBD2 for D (5 bases). The germline V gene has CDR1 SGHTA and CDR2 FQGTGA. V gave up 3 bases and J gave up 8 bases, with 17 bases separating them. The CDR3 contains 15 residues. CDR3 region: CASSLRLTDLDEQFF. The CDR3 nucleotides read TGTGCCAGCAGCTTGAGACTAACCGACCTTGATGAGCAGTTCTTC. Together with reference TRBV7-3 and TRBJ2-1, the CDR3 gives the full variable domain: GAGVSQTPSNKVTEKGKYVELRCDPISGHTALYWYRQSLGQGPEFLIYFQGTGAADDSGLPNDRFFAVRPEGSVSTLKIQRTERGDSAVYLCASSLRLTDLDEQFFGPGTRLTVL.

This chain's CDR3 is CASSLGAGVNEKLFF. CDR3 in DNA: TGCGCCAGCAGCCTTGGGGCCGGCGTTAATGAAAAACTGTTTTTT. V usage is TRBV5-1 and J usage is TRBJ1-4, with a tentative D call TRBD1 (5 bases). Trimming pared 4 bases from V and 4 bases from J, leaving 14 bases between. The CDR3 has 15 residues. Per germline, CDR1 SGHRS and CDR2 YFSETQ.

This chain connects TRBV7-9 to TRBJ2-5; D unclear. V shed 5 bases and J shed 5 bases, with 12 bases lying between them. The CDR3 is 13 residues long. Germline V gives CDR1 SEHNR, CDR2 FQNEAQ (reference sequence). The CDR3 loop reads CASSPHGAETQYF. CDR3 DNA sequence: TGTGCCAGCAGCCCGCATGGAGCGGAGACCCAGTACTTC.

A remark on this clone: The sample has other DNA sequences that encode this CDR3 too. The rearrangement links TRBV7-6 to TRBJ1-5; no reliable D call. V was clipped by 5 bases and J by 1 base, with 6 bases between them. CDR3 length: 13 amino acids. Germline V lookup: CDR1 SGHVS, CDR2 FNYEAQ. The DNA for the CDR3 is TGTGCCAGCAGCCCGAGCAGCAATCAGCCCCAGCATTTT. Translation: CASSPSSNQPQHF.

This clone was recorded once. V gene TRBV5-6 combines with J gene TRBJ2-2; D perhaps matches TRBD1 (6 bases). Trimming left V 1 base short and J 2 bases short, with 12 bases between. CDR1 is SGHDT and CDR2 is YYEEEE in the germline V gene. The CDR3 sequence is 16 residues long. CDR3 in amino acids: CASSLKGRGNTGELFF. For the CDR3, the DNA is TGTGCCAGCAGCTTGAAGGGCAGGGGAAACACCGGGGAGCTGTTTTTT.

The gene calls are TRBV18 and TRBJ1-1, with TRBD1 identical over 8 bases. Trimming cost V 0 bases and J 1 base; bases outside gene matches: 10. The CDR3 extends over 18 amino acids. Per the germline V gene, CDR1 is KGHSH and CDR2 is LQKENI. The CDR3 nucleotides are TGTGCCAGCTCACCACCGATAGGACAGGGAGTGGGGAACACTGAAGCTTTCTTT. Its protein product is CASSPPIGQGVGNTEAFF.

The chain has TRBV6-5 and TRBJ2-2, with D perhaps matching TRBD1 (6 bases). CDR3 size: 15 residues. Germline assignment: CDR1 MNHEY and CDR2 SVGAGI. Trimming took off 6 bases at V and 8 bases at J, with 19 bases between the two ends. CDR3 loop: CASSFRITGTGELFF. The CDR3 bases are TGTGCCAGCAGCTTTCGAATAACCGGGACAGGGGAGCTGTTTTTT.

This clone was seen once. The CDR3 DNA sequence: TGTGCCAGTAGCCCGACAGGAGATAGCAATCAGCCCCAGCATTTT. Its translation: CASSPTGDSNQPQHF. The V gene is TRBV19, the J gene TRBJ1-5; tentatively, D is TRBD1 (6 bases). V was pared by 6 bases and J by 0 bases, with 12 bases between. The germline CDR1 and CDR2 sequences are LNHDA and SQIVND (reference sequence). This CDR3 has 15 amino acids. The entire variable domain, with the rest obtained from reference TRBV19 and TRBJ1-5, is as follows: DGGITQSPKYLFRKEGQNVTLSCEQNLNHDAMYWYRQDPGQGLRLIYYSQIVNDFQKGDIAEGYSVSREKKESFPLTVTSAQKNPTAFYLCASSPTGDSNQPQHFGDGTRLSIL.

The V call is TRBV25-1, the J call TRBJ2-1, with D perhaps matching TRBD1 (5 bases). This CDR3 has 14 amino acids. In germline, CDR1 is MGHDK, CDR2 SYGVNS. V lost 1 base and J lost 9, with 13 bases in between. The CDR3 DNA follows: TGTGCCAGCAGTGAATTCGCATCAGGGTTTGAGCAGTTCTTC. Encoded protein: CASSEFASGFEQFF.

The CDR3 spells CASSRTSNYGYTF. DNA for the CDR3: TGTGCCAGCAGCCGCACATCTAACTATGGCTACACCTTC. The chain joins TRBV5-6 to TRBJ1-2; D call uncertain. The CDR3 is made up of 13 amino acids. The V and J ends lost 4 bases and 0 bases respectively, with 7 bases between them. Germline V CDR1 and CDR2: SGHDT, YYEEEE.

The rearrangement links TRBV7-6 to TRBJ2-7, with D maybe TRBD1 (6 bases). Germline V gene sequence: CDR1 SGHVS, CDR2 FNYEAQ. The CDR3 has 20 residues. V gave up 5 bases and J gave up 0 bases, with 29 bases separating them. CDR3 region: CASSPLIEVTGGSYSYEQYF. In nucleotides, the CDR3 is TGTGCCAGCAGCCCCCTAATCGAGGTGACAGGAGGCTCCTACTCCTACGAGCAGTACTTC.

V and J are TRBV10-3 and TRBJ2-3; D is undetermined. This CDR3 has 13 residues. Between the trimmed V and J ends, which lost 10 bases and 0 bases, there was a span of 11 bases. Germline V CDR1 and CDR2: ENHRY, SYGVKD. CDR3 nucleotide sequence: TGTGCCAACCACTGGAGAAGCACAGATACGCAGTATTTT. It translates to CANHWRSTDTQYF.

The chain uses TRBV25-1 and TRBJ1-4; D is undetermined. CDR1 is MGHDK and CDR2 is SYGVNS in the germline V gene. The germline V and J ends were trimmed by 2 bases and 6 bases, with 13 bases remaining between them. The CDR3 totals 15 residues. CDR3 protein: CASSEEAAYDEKLFF. The CDR3 DNA reads as TGTGCCAGCAGTGAAGAGGCAGCCTATGATGAAAAACTGTTTTTT.

The V gene is TRBV9, the J gene TRBJ2-1, with TRBD2 matching over 9 bases. This CDR3 is built from 16 residues. V lost 3 bases to trimming and J lost 8 bases; unmatched junction nucleotides: 12. Per the germline V gene, CDR1 is SGDLS and CDR2 is YYNGEE. The CDR3 loop reads CASSGPGTSRPDEQFF. The CDR3 DNA follows: TGTGCCAGCAGCGGACCCGGGACTAGCAGGCCCGATGAGCAGTTCTTC.